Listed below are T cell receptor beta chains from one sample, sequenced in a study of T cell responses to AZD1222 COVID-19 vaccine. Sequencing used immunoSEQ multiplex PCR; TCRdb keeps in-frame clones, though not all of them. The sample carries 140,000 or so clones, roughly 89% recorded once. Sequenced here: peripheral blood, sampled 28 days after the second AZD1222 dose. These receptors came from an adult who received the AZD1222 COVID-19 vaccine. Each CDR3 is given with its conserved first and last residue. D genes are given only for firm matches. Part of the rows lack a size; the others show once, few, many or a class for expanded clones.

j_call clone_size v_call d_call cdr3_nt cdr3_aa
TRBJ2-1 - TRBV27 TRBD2 TGTGCCAGCAGATCGGGACTAGGTAAGAATGAGCAGTTCTTC CASRSGLGKNEQFF
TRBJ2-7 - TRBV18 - TGTGCCAGCTCGCCGCCAGGGTGGGTTGGAGAGCAGTACTTC CASSPPGWVGEQYF
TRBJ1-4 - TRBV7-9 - TGTGCCAGCAGCTCAGGGGTTTTCGGTGAAAAACTGTTTTTT CASSSGVFGEKLFF
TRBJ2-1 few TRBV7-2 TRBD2 TGTGCCAGCAGCTTAGCGCCCACTAGCGGGGCCTACAATGAGCAGTTCTTC CASSLAPTSGAYNEQFF
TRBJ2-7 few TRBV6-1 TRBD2 TGTGCCAGCAGTGACACCCCGGGACTAATCTACGAGCAGTACTTC CASSDTPGLIYEQYF
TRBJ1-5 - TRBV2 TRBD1 TGTGCCAGCAGTGTAAGATCGACAGGGAAGGGCAATCAGCCCCAGCATTTT CASSVRSTGKGNQPQHF
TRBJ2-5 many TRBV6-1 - TGTGCCAGCAGTGAAGTGATGGTAGCGTTTAAAGAGACCCAGTACTTC CASSEVMVAFKETQYF
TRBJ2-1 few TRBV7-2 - TGTGCCAGCAGCCAGATGTACAATGAGCAGTTCTTC CASSQMYNEQFF
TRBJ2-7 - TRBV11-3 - TGTGCCAGCAGCTACGACGGGATCTCTCGCGAGCAGTACTTC CASSYDGISREQYF
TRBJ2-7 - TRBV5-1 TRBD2 TGCGCCAGCAGCCCACCAGGGGGGATTATTACTAGCGGGGCTCCTCTAACCTACGAGCAGTACTTC CASSPPGGIITSGAPLTYEQYF
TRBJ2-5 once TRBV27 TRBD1 TGTGCCAGCAGTTTATACAGGGGAGTCGAGACCCAGTACTTC CASSLYRGVETQYF
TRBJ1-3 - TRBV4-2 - TGTGCCAGCAGCCAAGAGGTGAAGAAAAGATCGATGTCTGGAAACACCATATATTTT CASSQEVKKRSMSGNTIYF
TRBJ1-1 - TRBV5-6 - TGTGCCAGCAGCTTGGAAGGGGCTGAAGCTTTCTTT CASSLEGAEAFF
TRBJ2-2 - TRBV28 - TGTGCCAGCAGGTCCGGGGGTTGGGCGAACACCGGGGAGCTGTTTTTT CASRSGGWANTGELFF
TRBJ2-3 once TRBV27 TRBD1 TGTGCCAGCAGTATAACCGGGACAGGGTCATCAGATACGCAGTATTTT CASSITGTGSSDTQYF
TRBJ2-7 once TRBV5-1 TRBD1 TGCGCCAGCAGCTTGGCGTTTGGGACAGGGGCCTACGAGCAGTACTTC CASSLAFGTGAYEQYF
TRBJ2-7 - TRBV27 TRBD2 TGTGCCAGCAGCTACCGGGAGGCCTACGAGCAGTACTTC CASSYREAYEQYF
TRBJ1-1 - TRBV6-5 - TGTGCCAGCAGTTACGGCGGGGGCACTGAAGCTTTCTTT CASSYGGGTEAFF
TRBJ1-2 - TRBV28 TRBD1 TGTGCCAGCAGTTCCACCGGGACAGCAGAAGCCTATGGCTACACCTTC CASSSTGTAEAYGYTF
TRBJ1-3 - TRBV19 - TGTGCCAGTAGTATAAAAGGACGGCGAATTTCTGGAAACACCATATATTTT CASSIKGRRISGNTIYF
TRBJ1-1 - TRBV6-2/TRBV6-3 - TGTGCCAGCAGTTACGTGGCAGCTCAAGCTTTCTTT CASSYVAAQAFF
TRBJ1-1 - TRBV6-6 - TGTGCCAGCAGTAAAGAGGGGGGGGAGGCTTTCTTT CASSKEGGEAFF
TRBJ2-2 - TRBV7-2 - TGTGCCAGCAGCTTGGACGGGCCGAACACCGGGGAGCTGTTTTTT CASSLDGPNTGELFF
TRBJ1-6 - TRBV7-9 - TGTGCCAGCAGCTCCGGCGGCGGGACACTCAATTCACCCCTCCACTTT CASSSGGGTLNSPLHF
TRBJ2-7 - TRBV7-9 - TGTGCCAGCAGCTTTACCCCGGACTCGACGTTTACCCACGAGCAGTACTTC CASSFTPDSTFTHEQYF